One sample yielded the 2 T cell receptor beta chains listed below, sequenced in a study of PD-L1 blockade in urothelial cancer. Time point defined: peripheral blood 6 weeks after treatment start. Profiled with immunoSEQ multiplex PCR; TCRdb holds only in-frame clones, not every one. Seen here are about 23,000 clones, around 90% observed once, and the top ten hold approximately 10%. The material sequenced was PBMCs, taken around atezolizumab (anti-PD-L1) treatment. The receptors originated from an older woman with urothelial cancer.

This clone was recorded a few times. V gene TRBV27 combines with J gene TRBJ2-1; D gene uncertain. Germline V lookup: CDR1 MNHEY, CDR2 SMNVEV (reference sequence). The CDR3 totals 15 residues. Trimming cost V 5 bases and J 0 bases, with 11 bases left between them. This CDR3 reads CASSPAWSSYNEQFF. The CDR3 DNA sequence: TGTGCCAGCAGTCCGGCCTGGAGCTCCTACAATGAGCAGTTCTTC.

This chain uses TRBV5-4 with TRBJ1-2; weak D call: TRBD1 (5 bases). The V and J ends lost 1 base and 0 bases respectively, with 10 bases between them. This CDR3 spans 15 amino acids. The germline CDR1 and CDR2 sequences are SGHNT and YYREEE (reference sequence). CDR3 bases: TGTGCCAGCAGCTTGACATCGGGGGCTAACTATGGCTACACCTTC. It encodes CASSLTSGANYGYTF.